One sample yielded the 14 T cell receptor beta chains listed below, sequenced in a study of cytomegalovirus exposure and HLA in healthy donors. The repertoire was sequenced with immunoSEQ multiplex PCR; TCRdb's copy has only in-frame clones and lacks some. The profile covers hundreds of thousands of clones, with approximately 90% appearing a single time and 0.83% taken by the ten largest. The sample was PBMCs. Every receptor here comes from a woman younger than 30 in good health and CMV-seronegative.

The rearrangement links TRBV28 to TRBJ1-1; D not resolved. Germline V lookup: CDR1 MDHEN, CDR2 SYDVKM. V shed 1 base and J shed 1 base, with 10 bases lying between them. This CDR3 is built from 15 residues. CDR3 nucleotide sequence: TGTGCCAGCAGTTTATTGATACAGACGAACACTGAAGCTTTCTTT. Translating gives CASSLLIQTNTEAFF. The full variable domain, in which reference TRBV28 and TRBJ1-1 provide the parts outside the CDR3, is DVKVTQSSRYLVKRTGEKVFLECVQDMDHENMFWYRQDPGLGLRLIYFSYDVKMKEKGDIPEGYSVSREKKERFSLILESASTNQTSMYLCASSLLIQTNTEAFFGQGTRLTVV.

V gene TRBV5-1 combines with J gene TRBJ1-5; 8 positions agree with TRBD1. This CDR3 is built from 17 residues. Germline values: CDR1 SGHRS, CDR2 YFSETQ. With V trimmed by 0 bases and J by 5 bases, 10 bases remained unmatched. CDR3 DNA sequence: TGCGCCAGCAGCTTGGGGACGGCCATACAGGGGGATCAGCCCCAGCATTTT. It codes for CASSLGTAIQGDQPQHF.

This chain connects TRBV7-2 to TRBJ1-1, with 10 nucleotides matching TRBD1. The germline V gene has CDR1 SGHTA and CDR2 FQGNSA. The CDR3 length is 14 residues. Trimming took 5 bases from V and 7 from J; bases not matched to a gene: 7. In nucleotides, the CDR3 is TGTGCCAGCAGCCAGGGACAGGGGACGGTTGAAGCTTTCTTT. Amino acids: CASSQGQGTVEAFF. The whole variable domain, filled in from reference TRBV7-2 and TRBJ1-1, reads GAGVSQSPSNKVTEKGKDVELRCDPISGHTALYWYRQSLGQGLEFLIYFQGNSAPDKSGLPSDRFSAERTGGSVSTLTIQRTQQEDSAVYLCASSQGQGTVEAFFGQGTRLTVV.

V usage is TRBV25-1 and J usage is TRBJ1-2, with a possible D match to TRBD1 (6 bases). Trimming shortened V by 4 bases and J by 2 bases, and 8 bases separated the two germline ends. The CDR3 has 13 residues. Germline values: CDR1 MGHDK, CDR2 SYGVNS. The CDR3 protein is CASSGGQNYGYTF. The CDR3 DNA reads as TGTGCCAGCAGTGGAGGACAGAACTATGGCTACACCTTC.

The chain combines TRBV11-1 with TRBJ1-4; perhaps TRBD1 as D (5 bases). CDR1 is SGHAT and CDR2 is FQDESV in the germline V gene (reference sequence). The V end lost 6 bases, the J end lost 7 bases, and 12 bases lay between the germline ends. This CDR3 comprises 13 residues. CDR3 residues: CASRKGRAEKLFF. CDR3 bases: TGTGCCAGCAGAAAAGGCAGGGCTGAAAAACTGTTTTTT.

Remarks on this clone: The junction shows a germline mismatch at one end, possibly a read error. The CDR3 DNA reads TGTGCCAGCAGCTTAGAGGGACAGGGCCCAAGCCACTTC. Its protein is CASSLEGQGPSHF. The rearrangement joins TRBV11-1 to TRBJ2-7, with 9 bases lining up with TRBD1. The CDR3 length is 13 residues. Per germline, CDR1 SGHAT and CDR2 FQDESV (reference sequence).

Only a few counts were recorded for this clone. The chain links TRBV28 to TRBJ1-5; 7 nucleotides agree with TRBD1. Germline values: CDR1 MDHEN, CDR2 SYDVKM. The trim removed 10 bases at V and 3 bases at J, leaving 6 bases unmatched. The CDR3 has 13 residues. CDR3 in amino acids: CATLTGNNQPQHF. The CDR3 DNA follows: TGTGCCACCCTGACAGGGAACAATCAGCCCCAGCATTTT. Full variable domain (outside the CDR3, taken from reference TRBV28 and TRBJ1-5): DVKVTQSSRYLVKRTGEKVFLECVQDMDHENMFWYRQDPGLGLRLIYFSYDVKMKEKGDIPEGYSVSREKKERFSLILESASTNQTSMYLCATLTGNNQPQHFGDGTRLSIL.

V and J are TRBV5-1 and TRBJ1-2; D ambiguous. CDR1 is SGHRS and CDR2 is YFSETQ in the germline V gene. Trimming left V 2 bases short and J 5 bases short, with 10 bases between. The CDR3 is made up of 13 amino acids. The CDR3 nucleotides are TGCGCCAGCAGCTTCCGGCAGGATTATGGCTACACCTTC. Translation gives CASSFRQDYGYTF.

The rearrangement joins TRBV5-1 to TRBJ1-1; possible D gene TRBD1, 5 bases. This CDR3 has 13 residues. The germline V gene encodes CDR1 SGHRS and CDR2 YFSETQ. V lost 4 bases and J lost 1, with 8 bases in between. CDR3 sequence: CASSHRGNTEAFF. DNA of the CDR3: TGCGCCAGCAGCCATAGGGGGAACACTGAAGCTTTCTTT.

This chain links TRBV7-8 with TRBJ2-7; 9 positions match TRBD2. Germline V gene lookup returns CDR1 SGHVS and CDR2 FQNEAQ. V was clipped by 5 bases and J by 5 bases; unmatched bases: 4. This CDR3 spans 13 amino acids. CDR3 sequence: CASSRRGGNEQYF. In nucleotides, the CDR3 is TGTGCCAGCAGCCGGCGGGGGGGGAACGAGCAGTACTTC.

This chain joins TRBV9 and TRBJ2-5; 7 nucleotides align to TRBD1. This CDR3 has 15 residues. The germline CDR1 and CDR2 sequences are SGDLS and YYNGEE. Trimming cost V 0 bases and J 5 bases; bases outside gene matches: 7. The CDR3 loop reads CASSVGDRDAETQYF. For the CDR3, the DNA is TGTGCCAGCAGCGTAGGAGACAGGGATGCGGAGACCCAGTACTTC.

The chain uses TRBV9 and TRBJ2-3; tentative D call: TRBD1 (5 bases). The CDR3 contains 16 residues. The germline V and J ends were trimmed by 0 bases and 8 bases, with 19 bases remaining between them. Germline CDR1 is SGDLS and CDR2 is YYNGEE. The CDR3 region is CASSVGERQGRRTQYF. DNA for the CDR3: TGTGCCAGCAGCGTAGGGGAACGTCAGGGCCGGCGTACGCAGTATTTT.

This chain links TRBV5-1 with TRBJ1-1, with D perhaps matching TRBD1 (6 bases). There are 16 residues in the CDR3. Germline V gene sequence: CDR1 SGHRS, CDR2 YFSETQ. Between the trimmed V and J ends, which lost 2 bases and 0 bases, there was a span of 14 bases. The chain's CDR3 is CASSFEGVRVNTEAFF. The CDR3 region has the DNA TGCGCCAGCAGCTTTGAGGGGGTGCGCGTGAACACTGAAGCTTTCTTT.

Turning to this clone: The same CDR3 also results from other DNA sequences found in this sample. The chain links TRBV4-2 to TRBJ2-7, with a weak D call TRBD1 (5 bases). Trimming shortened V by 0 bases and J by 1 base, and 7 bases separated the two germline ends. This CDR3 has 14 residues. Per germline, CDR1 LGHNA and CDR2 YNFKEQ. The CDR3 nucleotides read TGTGCCAGCAGCCAAGATGGGGCTTCCTACGAGCAGTACTTC. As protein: CASSQDGASYEQYF.